Following are 11 T cell receptor beta chains from one sample sequenced in a study of CD8 T cells in ankylosing spondylitis. The antigens these receptors bind are not known. In TCRdb, the 5' RACE reads were re-called with MiXCR into one record per CDR3 protein. The sample shows roughly 670,000 distinct CDR3 sequences, under 20% of them seen only once. Study-wide findings and caveats: Fewer than ten highly homologous variants made up a TCR beta motif that seemed to typify ankylosing spondylitis blood.

The sequenced sample was blood, either unsorted or a sorted T cell fraction (not recorded which). Every receptor here comes from a male donor with ankylosing spondylitis.

This clonotype was counted between two and nine times. V usage is TRBV5-6 and J usage is TRBJ1-5, with 9 bases lining up with TRBD1. Per the germline V gene, CDR1 is SGHDT and CDR2 is YYEEEE. J gave up 6 bases and V 4 bases, and 8 bases lay outside the gene matches. The CDR3 totals 15 residues. Here the CDR3 reads CASSLGQGLGQPQHF. CDR3 coding DNA: TGTGCCAGCAGCCTGGGACAGGGCCTAGGTCAGCCCCAGCATTTT. Filled out from reference TRBV5-6 and TRBJ1-5, the complete variable domain reads DAGVTQSPTHLIKTRGQQVTLRCSPKSGHDTVSWYQQALGQGPQFIFQYYEEEERQRGNFPDRFSGHQFPNYSSELNVNALLLGDSALYLCASSLGQGLGQPQHFGDGTRLSIL.

This clonotype was counted only a few times. The chain recombines TRBV5-6 with TRBJ2-7; D ambiguous. Germline CDR1 and CDR2: SGHDT and YYEEEE. V shed 4 bases and J shed 4 bases, with 15 bases lying between them. This CDR3 is built from 14 residues. CDR3 in amino acids: CASSLEAKWYEQYF. Here the CDR3 DNA reads TGTGCCAGCAGCCTGGAAGCCAAGTGGTACGAGCAGTACTTC.

The table lists this clonotype with a few counts. V gene TRBV16 combines with J gene TRBJ1-1, with a weak D call TRBD1 (5 bases). The CDR3 has 14 residues. Germline assignment: CDR1 KGHSY and CDR2 FQNENV. Trimming stripped 4 bases from V and 4 bases from J, with 13 bases between. The CDR3 sequence: CASSPRQGSTEAFF. CDR3 bases: TGTGCCAGCAGCCCCAGGCAGGGTTCCACTGAAGCTTTCTTT. Looking up the rest from reference TRBV16 and TRBJ1-1 gives the full variable domain: GEEVAQTPKHLVRGEGQKAKLYCAPIKGHSYVFWYQQVLKNEFKFLISFQNENVFDETGMPKERFSAKCLPNSPCSLEIQATKLEDSAVYFCASSPRQGSTEAFFGQGTRLTVV.

The gene calls are TRBV12-3 or TRBV12-4 and TRBJ2-7; D is possibly TRBD2 (5 bases). Trimming shortened V by 5 bases and J by 4 bases, and 21 bases separated the two germline ends. CDR3 length equals 16 residues. CDR3 region: CASSPRPRRGFYEQYF. The CDR3 DNA follows: TGTGCCAGCAGTCCCCGACCTAGGAGAGGGTTTTACGAGCAGTACTTC.

This clonotype was detected ten times or more. The chain employs TRBV6-5 and TRBJ2-1, with 10 bases aligning to TRBD2. The CDR3 has 16 residues. CDR1 MNHEY and CDR2 SVGAGI come from the germline V gene. Trimming at V came to 4 bases and at J to 8 bases, leaving 11 bases not matched to a gene. CDR3 nucleotides: TGTGCCAGCAGTTCCCCAACTAGCGGGGATGGGGATGAGCAGTTCTTC. Translation: CASSSPTSGDGDEQFF.

The J gene is TRBJ1-1, the V gene TRBV7-8; 9 bases are a match to TRBD1. The CDR3 sequence is 16 residues long. Germline V lookup: CDR1 SGHVS, CDR2 FQNEAQ. V shed 4 bases, J shed 5 bases, and the junction held 11 bases outside the gene matches. The CDR3 reads CASSSVPGQGSTEAFF. The CDR3 DNA is TGTGCCAGCAGCTCCGTCCCGGGACAGGGTTCGACTGAAGCTTTCTTT.

The sample holds a few counts of this clonotype. V and J are TRBV5-1 and TRBJ1-3; no clear D. This CDR3 spans 16 amino acids. Germline V gene data show CDR1 as SGHRS and CDR2 as YFSETQ. The germline V and J ends were trimmed by 2 bases and 4 bases, with 16 bases remaining between them. Written as DNA, the CDR3 is TGCGCCAGCAGCTTTGATATGGGAACCCAAGGAAACACCATATATTTT. It codes for CASSFDMGTQGNTIYF.

The chain employs TRBV7-9 and TRBJ2-7; no firm D call. CDR1 is SEHNR and CDR2 is FQNEAQ in the germline V gene (reference sequence). V gave up 3 bases and J gave up 6 bases, with 18 bases separating them. CDR3 size: 15 residues. DNA of the CDR3: TGTGCCAGCAGCTTTAGGCAGGCTTCTAGTAGCGAGCAGTACTTC. Encoded protein: CASSFRQASSSEQYF.

This clonotype occurred a few times. The V gene is TRBV5-1, the J gene TRBJ2-2; 10 nucleotides agree with TRBD2. Per germline, CDR1 SGHRS and CDR2 YFSETQ. J was trimmed by 7 bases and V by 3 bases; bases with no gene match: 6. The CDR3 has 15 amino acids. CDR3 in amino acids: CASSSLAGVVGELFF. CDR3 in DNA: TGCGCCAGCAGCTCCCTAGCGGGAGTGGTCGGGGAGCTGTTTTTT.

This clonotype was observed a handful of times. The V gene is TRBV11-2, the J gene TRBJ1-4; no reliable D call. The CDR3 runs 14 residues. V was clipped by 4 bases and J by 8 bases, with 14 bases between them. Germline loops: CDR1 SGHAT, CDR2 FQNNGV. The CDR3 here is CASSSLSPGEKLFF. The CDR3 DNA reads TGTGCCAGCAGCTCTCTCTCGCCGGGCGAAAAACTGTTTTTT.

V is TRBV20-1 and J is TRBJ2-5, with D unresolved. The germline V gene has CDR1 DFQATT and CDR2 SNEGSKA (reference sequence). The V and J ends lost 5 bases and 1 base respectively, with 11 bases between them. This CDR3 region has 13 residues. In DNA, the CDR3 is TGCAGTGCTCCCCGACGGATCCAAGAGACCCAGTACTTC. This encodes CSAPRRIQETQYF.